A single sample is the source of the 19 T cell receptor beta chains below, sequenced in a study of synovial regulatory T cells in juvenile arthritis. The method was immunoSEQ multiplex PCR; TCRdb's version includes in-frame clones alone and lacks a portion of them. Its table lists just under 10,000 clones. The source material was Treg cells from blood. Subset given: remaining (HLA-DR-negative) circulating blood Treg cells. These receptors came from a donor aged 2-30 years with juvenile idiopathic arthritis.

The chain joins TRBV5-1 to TRBJ2-7; TCRdb's assignment of TRBD1 cannot be checked, as there is no DNA. This CDR3 contains 15 residues. No DNA sequence is on record. Germline lookup yields CDR1 SGHRS and CDR2 YFSETQ. CDR3 in amino acids: CASSRTWTGVYEQYF. Looking up the rest from reference TRBV5-1 and TRBJ2-7 gives the full variable domain: KAGVTQTPRYLIKTRGQQVTLSCSPISGHRSVSWYQQTPGQGLQFLFEYFSETQRNKGNFPGRFSGRQFSNSRSEMNVSTLELGDSALYLCASSRTWTGVYEQYFGPGTRLTVT.

The chain combines TRBV19 with TRBJ2-1; with no DNA, the TCRdb D assignment of TRBD2 cannot be verified. Germline values: CDR1 LNHDA, CDR2 SQIVND (reference sequence). CDR3 size: 14 residues. The nucleotide record is missing. The chain's CDR3 is CASRYGGLYNEQFF.

The genes are TRBV4-1 and TRBJ1-2; the D call of TRBD1 rests on TCRdb alone, since no DNA is present to check it. CDR3 length equals 15 residues. This entry has no DNA. Germline CDR1 is MGHRA and CDR2 is YSYEKL. The CDR3 here is CASSQDRGVTYGYTF.

V usage is TRBV19 and J usage is TRBJ1-2. The CDR3 sequence is 14 residues long. A DNA sequence was not provided. Germline V gives CDR1 LNHDA, CDR2 SQIVND (reference sequence). The CDR3 here is CASSMLTHSGGYTF.

The rearrangement uses TRBV19 and TRBJ2-4; TCRdb reports TRBD1, a call that lacks DNA to check it against. This CDR3 contains 16 residues. No DNA is given. From germline, CDR1 is LNHDA and CDR2 SQIVND (reference sequence). CDR3 region: CASSMWDSIAKNIQYF.

V gene TRBV6-6 combines with J gene TRBJ1-3; lacking DNA, the TRBD1 call made by TCRdb goes unchecked. The V gene's germline CDR1 is MNHNY and CDR2 SVGAGI (reference sequence). The CDR3 extends over 16 amino acids. DNA for this receptor is not on file. CDR3 loop: CASTSSGVPSGNTIYF.

The rearrangement links TRBV2 to TRBJ1-5; the TCRdb call, TRBD1, lacks DNA for checking. Germline V gene lookup returns CDR1 SNHLY and CDR2 FYNNEI. The length of the CDR3 is 15 residues. Nucleotide data are not available. The CDR3 loop reads CASSETTVSNQPQHF. The full variable domain, its missing parts supplied by reference TRBV2 and TRBJ1-5, is EPEVTQTPSHQVTQMGQEVILRCVPISNHLYFYWYRQILGQKVEFLVSFYNNEISEKSEIFDDQFSVERPDGSNFTLKIRSTKLEDSAMYFCASSETTVSNQPQHFGDGTRLSIL.

The rearrangement links TRBV2 to TRBJ2-7. The CDR3 is 14 amino acids. The protein alone is recorded here. Per germline, CDR1 SNHLY and CDR2 FYNNEI. The CDR3 reads CASSSHGATYEQYF.

The chain is built from TRBV5-1 and TRBJ1-4; checking the TCRdb D call of TRBD1 is not possible without DNA. Germline assignment: CDR1 SGHRS and CDR2 YFSETQ. This CDR3 has 16 amino acids. No DNA has been recorded. The CDR3: CASSLRGDRDDEKLFF.

The chain combines TRBV10-3 with TRBJ2-1; no DNA is available, so the TRBD2 call from TCRdb remains unchecked. This CDR3 is built from 15 residues. The coding DNA is unavailable. Germline CDR1 reads ENHRY; CDR2 reads SYGVKD. CDR3 amino acids: CAIRDSAGETNEQFF.

The chain combines TRBV6-5 with TRBJ1-6. Germline lookup yields CDR1 MNHEY and CDR2 SVGAGI. The CDR3 runs to 15 residues. The DNA sequence is not available. CDR3 loop: CASRAPLNPASPLHF.

The chain combines TRBV25-1 with TRBJ1-3; absent DNA, TCRdb's TRBD1 call cannot be checked. This CDR3 region has 15 residues. No DNA is given. Germline CDR1 reads MGHDK; CDR2 reads SYGVNS. CDR3 residues: CASRETGGIRNTIYF.

The chain combines TRBV9 with TRBJ1-6; TCRdb gives TRBD1 as the D gene, but with no DNA this cannot be confirmed. CDR1 is SGDLS, CDR2 YYNGEE, per germline. CDR3 length: 14 amino acids. No DNA has been recorded. The CDR3 protein is CASSSGTDNSPLHF.

The chain employs TRBV29-1 and TRBJ1-4. CDR1 is SQVTM, CDR2 ANQGSEA, per germline. The CDR3 extends over 10 amino acids. There is no recorded DNA. CDR3 amino acids: CSVLREKLFF.

The chain joins TRBV5-6 to TRBJ1-5. The CDR3 contains 16 residues. There is no recorded DNA. Germline V lookup: CDR1 SGHDT, CDR2 YYEEEE. CDR3 loop: CASSLTGGLSNQPQHF.

The CDR3 spells CASSFAGGRTEAFF. The chain carries TRBV5-1 and TRBJ1-1; the D gene TCRdb calls, TRBD1, cannot be checked with no DNA. This CDR3 is built from 14 residues. No DNA is given. Germline V gene lookup returns CDR1 SGHRS and CDR2 YFSETQ.

The chain couples TRBV5-5 to TRBJ1-2; absent DNA, TCRdb's TRBD1 call cannot be checked. CDR3 length: 15 residues. DNA was not recorded. Germline V gives CDR1 SGHKS, CDR2 YYEKEE (reference sequence). This chain's CDR3 is CASSLTGGVPPRYTF.

V gene TRBV19 combines with J gene TRBJ1-5. Germline CDR1 reads LNHDA; CDR2 reads SQIVND (reference sequence). The length of the CDR3 is 16 residues. There is no recorded DNA. The CDR3 spells CASSPPRRLSNQPQHF. The full variable domain, with the rest looked up from reference TRBV19 and TRBJ1-5, is DGGITQSPKYLFRKEGQNVTLSCEQNLNHDAMYWYRQDPGQGLRLIYYSQIVNDFQKGDIAEGYSVSREKKESFPLTVTSAQKNPTAFYLCASSPPRRLSNQPQHFGDGTRLSIL.

This chain connects TRBV10-3 to TRBJ1-6. Germline V gene sequence: CDR1 ENHRY, CDR2 SYGVKD. The CDR3 consists of 13 residues. No DNA accompanies this entry. The CDR3: CAIKAGGNSPLHF.